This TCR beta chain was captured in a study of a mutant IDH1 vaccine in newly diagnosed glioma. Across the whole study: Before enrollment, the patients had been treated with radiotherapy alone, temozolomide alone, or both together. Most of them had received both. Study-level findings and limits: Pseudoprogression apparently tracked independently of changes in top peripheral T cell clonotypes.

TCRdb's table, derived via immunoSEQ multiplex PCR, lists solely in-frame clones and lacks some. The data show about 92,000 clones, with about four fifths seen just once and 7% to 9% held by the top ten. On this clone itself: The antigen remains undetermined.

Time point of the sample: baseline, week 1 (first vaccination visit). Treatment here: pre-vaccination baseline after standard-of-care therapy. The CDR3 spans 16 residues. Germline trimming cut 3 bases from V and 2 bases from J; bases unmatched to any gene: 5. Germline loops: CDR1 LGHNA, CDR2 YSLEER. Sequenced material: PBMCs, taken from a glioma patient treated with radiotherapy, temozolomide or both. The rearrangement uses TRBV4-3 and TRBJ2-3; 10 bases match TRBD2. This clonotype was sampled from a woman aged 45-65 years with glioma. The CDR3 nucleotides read TGCGCCAGCAGCCACGCTCTAGCGGGGGCCACAGATACGCAGTATTTT. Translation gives CASSHALAGATDTQYF.